A single sample gave rise to the 30 T cell receptor beta chains below, sequenced in a study of T cell repertoires in cytomegalovirus infection. TCRdb re-derived calls from the reads in MiXCR, one entry per CDR3 protein. The sample lists approximately 390,000 distinct CDR3 sequences, roughly 34% occurring once. Their target antigens are unknown. Sequences were derived from cultured PBMCs, sampled from culture after CMV antigen stimulation. The origin of the receptors is a human donor in good health (CMV status not recorded). Some clones in this sample may be carry-over from other donors' samples.

Only a few counts were recorded for this clonotype. This sequence joins TRBV7-2 and TRBJ1-2; a weak D match, TRBD1 (5 bases). Germline V lookup: CDR1 SGHTA, CDR2 FQGNSA. The length of the CDR3 is 12 residues. The V end lost 5 bases, the J end lost 4 bases, and 8 bases lay between the germline ends. CDR3 in DNA: TGTGCCAGCAGCCATCAGGGCTATGGCTACACCTTC. Its translation is CASSHQGYGYTF.

The chain couples TRBV7-2 to TRBJ2-1, with TRBD2 matching 12 bases. With V trimmed by 2 bases and J by 8 bases, 10 bases remained unmatched. This CDR3 is 17 amino acids long. Germline assignment: CDR1 SGHTA and CDR2 FQGNSA. The CDR3: CASSLPRLAGVSYEQFF. DNA for the CDR3: TGTGCCAGCAGCTTACCCAGACTAGCGGGAGTGTCTTATGAGCAGTTCTTC.

The chain is built from TRBV11-2 and TRBJ2-2; 14 bases map to TRBD2. The CDR3 is 16 amino acids. Trimming took 7 bases from V and 1 from J; bases not matched to a gene: 2. Germline V gene sequence: CDR1 SGHAT, CDR2 FQNNGV. The CDR3 reads CASKGLAGGNTGELFF. The CDR3 nucleotides read TGTGCCAGCAAAGGACTAGCGGGGGGGAACACCGGGGAGCTGTTTTTT.

This clonotype was seen only a few times. The J gene is TRBJ2-7, the V gene TRBV4-1; 7 bases are a match to TRBD2. The V gene's germline CDR1 is MGHRA and CDR2 YSYEKL. The junction had 6 bases not matched to a gene; V was cut back by 2 bases and J by 2 bases. The CDR3 sequence is 15 residues long. Here the CDR3 DNA reads TGCGCCAGCAGCCAAATCACTAGCGAAGCCTACGAGCAGTACTTC. Protein product: CASSQITSEAYEQYF.

This clonotype was seen a few times. This chain connects TRBV7-9 to TRBJ1-1, with D possibly being TRBD1 (6 bases). The germline V and J ends were trimmed by 5 bases and 4 bases, with 11 bases remaining between them. This CDR3 is built from 13 residues. CDR1 is SEHNR, CDR2 FQNEAQ, per germline (reference sequence). The CDR3: CASSRRTATEAFF. In nucleotides, the CDR3 is TGTGCCAGCAGCCGTCGGACAGCCACTGAAGCTTTCTTT.

The CDR3 DNA sequence: TGTGCCAGCAGTCTGGTACTTGAAAATTCACCCCTCCACTTT. It codes for CASSLVLENSPLHF. J is TRBJ1-6 and V is TRBV2; the D is unclear. Per the germline V gene, CDR1 is SNHLY and CDR2 is FYNNEI. The CDR3 is 14 amino acids. With 5 bases removed from V and 7 bases from J, the gap between germline ends came to 12 bases.

This clonotype appeared a single time. This CDR3 reads CASSILAGTVWYEQFF. The DNA for the CDR3 is TGTGCCAGCAGCATACTAGCGGGAACGGTCTGGTATGAGCAGTTCTTC. The rearrangement uses TRBV11-2 and TRBJ2-1; 10 bases fit TRBD2. Per the germline V gene, CDR1 is SGHAT and CDR2 is FQNNGV. This CDR3 has 16 amino acids. J gave up 8 bases and V 5 bases, and 12 bases lay outside the gene matches.

The V and J genes are TRBV19 and TRBJ2-6; 7 positions agree with TRBD1. Germline CDR1 LNHDA, CDR2 SQIVND (reference sequence). V shed 7 bases, J shed 0 bases, and the junction held 9 bases outside the gene matches. The CDR3 has 17 residues. The CDR3 protein is CASTQTGPGSGANVLTF. As DNA, the CDR3 is TGTGCCAGTACCCAGACAGGGCCGGGCTCTGGGGCCAACGTCCTGACTTTC.

This clonotype has a handful of counts. This rearrangement joins TRBV7-2 to TRBJ2-1, with D uncertain. This CDR3 has 15 amino acids. Trimming took 3 bases from V and 4 from J, leaving 13 bases between them. CDR1 and CDR2 from the germline V gene are SGHTA and FQGNSA. The CDR3 sequence: CASSLLRTIYNEQFF. As DNA, the CDR3 is TGTGCCAGCAGCTTGTTGAGGACCATATACAATGAGCAGTTCTTC.

The chain is built from TRBV7-8 and TRBJ1-5; TRBD1 aligns across 8 bases. This CDR3 region has 15 residues. Germline V CDR1 and CDR2: SGHVS, FQNEAQ. With V trimmed by 3 bases and J by 6 bases, 7 bases remained unmatched. The CDR3, as DNA: TGTGCCAGCAGCTTGAGTCAGGGGGCCGGTCAGCCCCAGCATTTT. As protein: CASSLSQGAGQPQHF.

J is TRBJ2-5 and V is TRBV7-2, with a weak D call TRBD1 (5 bases). Between the trimmed V and J ends, which lost 1 base and 4 bases, there was a span of 19 bases. Germline V gene lookup returns CDR1 SGHTA and CDR2 FQGNSA. This CDR3 comprises 17 residues. The CDR3, as DNA: TGTGCCAGCAGCTTAGTAGGGTGGCGACACCAGGGAGAGACCCAGTACTTC. Translation: CASSLVGWRHQGETQYF.

This chain joins TRBV7-9 and TRBJ1-5; TRBD1 might be the D (5 bases). The CDR3 has 16 amino acids. CDR1 and CDR2 from the germline V gene are SEHNR and FQNEAQ (reference sequence). The germline V and J ends were trimmed by 4 bases and 0 bases, with 13 bases remaining between them. As DNA, the CDR3 is TGTGCCAGCAGCTCCTCGTGGGACGATAGCAATCAGCCCCAGCATTTT. As protein: CASSSSWDDSNQPQHF.

There are a few counts of this clonotype. The chain recombines TRBV7-2 with TRBJ2-5, with a possible D match to TRBD2 (5 bases). The CDR3 runs 15 residues. The germline gives CDR1 SGHTA, CDR2 FQGNSA. V dropped 1 base and J dropped 4 bases, with 13 bases sitting between them. The CDR3 region has the DNA TGTGCCAGCAGCTTAGAAGCTCGGGAAAGAGAGACCCAGTACTTC. It yields the protein CASSLEARERETQYF.

This clonotype was seen at least ten times. The V and J genes are TRBV7-9 and TRBJ1-1; D uncertain. The germline CDR1 and CDR2 sequences are SEHNR and FQNEAQ (reference sequence). This CDR3 has 14 residues. Deletions cut 5 bases from V and 5 bases from J, with 15 bases between. The CDR3 DNA reads TGTGCCAGCAGCCGGGCCTCAGCCGGGACTGAAGCTTTCTTT. It is translated as CASSRASAGTEAFF.

This clonotype was seen just once. The rearrangement uses TRBV5-6 and TRBJ2-7, with 8 bases matching TRBD1. Germline lookup yields CDR1 SGHDT and CDR2 YYEEEE. CDR3 size: 17 residues. The V segment lost 5 bases and the J segment 0 bases; nucleotides outside the gene matches: 13. The CDR3: CASRDRGRLVLSYEQYV. The CDR3 DNA follows: TGTGCCAGCAGAGACAGGGGCCGACTAGTACTCTCCTACGAGCAGTACGTC.

This clonotype was seen only a few times. The chain couples TRBV24-1 to TRBJ1-1; D possibly corresponds to TRBD1 (6 bases). The CDR3 spans 13 residues. Germline CDR1 reads KGHDR; CDR2 reads SFDVKD. V lost 9 bases, J lost 1 base, and 11 bases lay in between. CDR3 in amino acids: CATSRGPNTEAFF. The CDR3 region has the DNA TGTGCCACCTCGCGGGGGCCGAACACTGAAGCTTTCTTT.

This clonotype was found a few times. J is TRBJ2-5 and V is TRBV7-2; D unclear. V dropped 1 base and J dropped 1 base, with 7 bases sitting between them. There are 14 residues in the CDR3. Germline loops: CDR1 SGHTA, CDR2 FQGNSA. CDR3: CASSLGAGQETQYF. In DNA, the CDR3 is TGTGCCAGCAGCTTAGGGGCAGGCCAAGAGACCCAGTACTTC.

This chain uses TRBV20-1 with TRBJ1-4, with D perhaps TRBD1 (5 bases). Trimming cost V 0 bases and J 3 bases, with 17 bases left between them. Germline assignment: CDR1 DFQATT and CDR2 SNEGSKA (reference sequence). The length of the CDR3 is 17 residues. The CDR3 DNA is TGCAGTGCTAGAGATCCTTGGGGGGAGACTCCTAATGAAAAACTGTTTTTT. As protein: CSARDPWGETPNEKLFF.

Only a few counts were recorded for this clonotype. V usage is TRBV7-6 and J usage is TRBJ2-1, with 10 nucleotides matching TRBD1. J was trimmed by 10 bases and V by 1 base; bases with no gene match: 7. The CDR3 consists of 15 residues. Germline CDR1 is SGHVS and CDR2 is FNYEAQ. The CDR3 DNA reads as TGTGCCAGCAGCTTAGAGGGACAGGGGAGAGGCGAGCAGTTCTTC. Protein: CASSLEGQGRGEQFF.

This clonotype was counted ten times or more. The CDR3 DNA sequence: TGTGCCAGCAGCCGACCACCATACGAGCAGTACTTC. Its translation is CASSRPPYEQYF. This chain uses TRBV7-2 with TRBJ2-7; D not certain. V was trimmed by 5 bases and J by 4 bases, leaving 9 bases between them. The length of the CDR3 is 12 residues. Germline CDR1 is SGHTA and CDR2 is FQGNSA.

There are a few counts of this clonotype. The chain recombines TRBV12-3 or TRBV12-4 with TRBJ1-6; 7 bases align to TRBD1. V was clipped by 3 bases and J by 10 bases; unmatched bases: 6. The CDR3 sequence is 14 residues long. This chain's CDR3 is CASSFGRGDSPLHF. The CDR3, as DNA: TGTGCCAGCAGTTTTGGCAGGGGGGACTCACCCCTCCACTTT.

This rearrangement joins TRBV28 to TRBJ1-1, with 9 bases fitting TRBD1. The germline V gene has CDR1 MDHEN and CDR2 SYDVKM. V lost 5 bases and J lost 5; bases outside the gene matches: 9. The length of the CDR3 is 15 residues. The CDR3 DNA sequence: TGTGCCAGCAGTCTACAGGGGGCAGGTCAAACTGAAGCTTTCTTT. This sequence encodes CASSLQGAGQTEAFF.

This chain links TRBV24-1 with TRBJ2-1; the D gene is possibly TRBD1 (6 bases). The CDR3 is made up of 18 amino acids. Trimming stripped 2 bases from V and 0 bases from J, with 16 bases between. Germline assignment: CDR1 KGHDR and CDR2 SFDVKD. The CDR3 protein is CATSDSIRGGLSYNEQFF. The CDR3 DNA follows: TGTGCCACCAGTGATTCCATCAGGGGCGGCCTCTCCTACAATGAGCAGTTCTTC.

This clonotype has just a few counts. The V call is TRBV28, the J call TRBJ1-5; the D gene is possibly TRBD1 (6 bases). This CDR3 has 16 residues. Germline V gene data show CDR1 as MDHEN and CDR2 as SYDVKM. V lost 6 bases to trimming and J lost 0 bases, with 15 bases between them. CDR3 bases: TGTGCCAGCAGCGGACAGCGCGGCCATAGCAATCAGCCCCAGCATTTT. Its protein is CASSGQRGHSNQPQHF.

This clonotype appeared many times. V and J are TRBV7-6 and TRBJ2-7; D gene ambiguous. Germline assignment: CDR1 SGHVS and CDR2 FNYEAQ. Between the trimmed V and J ends, which lost 0 bases and 2 bases, there was a span of 5 bases. This CDR3 comprises 13 residues. The CDR3 sequence is CASSLATTYEQYF. CDR3 nucleotide sequence: TGTGCCAGCAGCTTAGCCACCACCTACGAGCAGTACTTC.

Regarding this clonotype: A much larger clone is a single base away; this may be a read error. This chain uses TRBV11-2 with TRBJ1-2; possibly TRBD1 for D (5 bases). CDR1 SGHAT and CDR2 FQNNGV come from the germline V gene. This CDR3 is 13 amino acids long. Here the CDR3 DNA reads TGTGCCAGCAGCTTGACAGCTAACTATAGCTACACCTTC. Translated, it gives CASSLTANYSYTF.

The chain joins TRBV9 to TRBJ2-5; D remains ambiguous. The V and J ends lost 0 bases and 5 bases respectively, with 5 bases between them. CDR1 SGDLS and CDR2 YYNGEE come from the germline V gene. CDR3 length: 12 amino acids. DNA for the CDR3: TGTGCCAGCAGCGTAGAGGAGGAGACCCAGTACTTC. Protein product: CASSVEEETQYF. Full variable domain (rest looked up from reference TRBV9 and TRBJ2-5): DSGVTQTPKHLITATGQRVTLRCSPRSGDLSVYWYQQSLDQGLQFLIQYYNGEERAKGNILERFSAQQFPDLHSELNLSSLELGDSALYFCASSVEEETQYFGPGTRLLVL.

J is TRBJ2-5 and V is TRBV29-1; D is possibly TRBD1 (5 bases). The CDR3 runs 12 residues. CDR1 is SQVTM, CDR2 ANQGSEA, per germline. The V and J ends lost 5 bases and 3 bases respectively, with 10 bases between them. This chain's CDR3 is CSVQGHEETQYF. The CDR3 bases are TGCAGCGTTCAAGGACACGAAGAGACCCAGTACTTC.

In its sample, this clonotype was seen a few times. J is TRBJ2-1 and V is TRBV28; 9 bases agree with TRBD2. The junction had 10 bases not matched to a gene; V was cut back by 9 bases and J by 7 bases. CDR3 length equals 14 residues. The V gene's germline CDR1 is MDHEN and CDR2 SYDVKM. The chain's CDR3 is CASVAGARGNEQFF. In DNA form, the CDR3 reads TGTGCCAGTGTAGCGGGAGCCAGAGGAAATGAGCAGTTCTTC.

This rearrangement joins TRBV6-5 to TRBJ2-7; 10 nucleotides align to TRBD1. Germline lookup yields CDR1 MNHEY and CDR2 SVGAGI. This CDR3 contains 11 residues. The trim removed 8 bases at V and 5 bases at J, leaving 0 bases unmatched. CDR3 bases: TGTGCCAGCGGACAGGGGGACGAGCAGTACTTC. Translating it yields CASGQGDEQYF.